A single sample gave rise to the 30 T cell receptor beta chains below, sequenced in a study of T cells in localized non-small cell lung cancer. Data came from immunoSEQ multiplex PCR; TCRdb stores just in-frame clones and leaves some out. The data contain roughly 17,000 clones, approximately 90% of them singletons. Sample: peripheral blood, taken before any cancer treatment. The receptors come from a male donor aged 60 or older with stage II squamous cell lung carcinoma.

The V and J genes are TRBV7-8 and TRBJ2-1, with 7 nucleotides matching TRBD1. This CDR3 region has 17 residues. Germline CDR1 reads SGHVS; CDR2 reads FQNEAQ. V dropped 4 bases and J dropped 0; count of bases not matched to a gene: 9. The CDR3 DNA sequence: TGTGCCAGCAGCTCTAGGGCGGACAGGCGCTCCTACAATGAGCAGTTCTTC. This gives the protein CASSSRADRRSYNEQFF.

The chain uses TRBV9 and TRBJ2-7, with 8 bases aligning to TRBD2. Germline loops: CDR1 SGDLS, CDR2 YYNGEE. The CDR3 is made up of 14 amino acids. The junction had 9 bases not matched to a gene; V was cut back by 3 bases and J by 7 bases. CDR3 protein: CASSAGPAGGEQYF. The CDR3 nucleotides read TGTGCCAGCAGCGCTGGCCCCGCGGGAGGTGAGCAGTACTTC.

The chain couples TRBV18 to TRBJ2-5; 9 bases are shared with TRBD2. J was trimmed by 4 bases and V by 2 bases; bases with no gene match: 11. The length of the CDR3 is 17 residues. Germline CDR1 is KGHSH and CDR2 is LQKENI. This CDR3 reads CASSPLGVAGVSETQYF. In nucleotides, the CDR3 is TGTGCCAGCTCACCATTGGGCGTAGCGGGAGTCTCAGAGACCCAGTACTTC.

The J gene is TRBJ2-5, the V gene TRBV11-1; the D call may be TRBD1 or TRBD2 (5 bases each). The CDR3 contains 13 residues. V lost 5 bases to trimming and J lost 2 bases, with 9 bases between them. From germline, CDR1 is SGHAT and CDR2 FQDESV (reference sequence). CDR3 in amino acids: CASSPEGQETQYF. The DNA of the CDR3 is TGTGCCAGCAGCCCTGAGGGGCAAGAGACCCAGTACTTC. Complete variable domain (other parts from reference TRBV11-1 and TRBJ2-5): EAEVAQSPRYKITEKSQAVAFWCDPISGHATLYWYRQILGQGPELLVQFQDESVVDDSQLPKDRFSAERLKGVDSTLKIQPAELGDSAMYLCASSPEGQETQYFGPGTRLLVL.

V gene TRBV21-1 combines with J gene TRBJ2-3; no check of the table's D call, TRBD2, against the DNA was made. TRBV21-1 is a pseudogene. The CDR3 spans 17 residues. The CDR3 here is CASSPEGGTSSTDTQYF. As DNA, the CDR3 is TGTGCCAGCAGCCCAGAGGGCGGGACTAGCAGCACAGATACGCAGTATTTT.

J is TRBJ2-7 and V is TRBV7-8; a possible D gene is TRBD2 (6 bases). Per germline, CDR1 SGHVS and CDR2 FQNEAQ. The CDR3 extends over 14 amino acids. V was pared by 5 bases and J by 5 bases, with 16 bases between. DNA of the CDR3: TGTGCCAGCAGCGTACTCACGGGAGTCAACGAGCAGTACTTC. Translation gives CASSVLTGVNEQYF.

The CDR3 region is CASSLGTGSRAYEQYF. The CDR3 nucleotides are TGTGCCAGCAGCTTAGGGACAGGATCGAGGGCCTACGAGCAGTACTTC. The chain carries TRBV7-9 and TRBJ2-7; 7 bases line up with TRBD1. J gave up 2 bases and V 1 base, and 8 bases lay outside the gene matches. Germline V gene sequence: CDR1 SEHNR, CDR2 FQNEAQ (reference sequence). The CDR3 is 16 residues long.

This clone was counted once. CDR3 nucleotides: TGCGCCAGCAGCCAAGAAGGGACTAGCGGGGTATACGAGCAGTACTTC. Its translation is CASSQEGTSGVYEQYF. The chain has TRBV4-1 and TRBJ2-7; 13 bases match TRBD2. Germline V gene sequence: CDR1 MGHRA, CDR2 YSYEKL. With V trimmed by 0 bases and J by 4 bases, 3 bases remained unmatched. This CDR3 has 16 amino acids.

V usage is TRBV5-1 and J usage is TRBJ1-1; D ambiguous. Trimming removed 6 bases at V and 1 base at J, with 10 bases between. The germline CDR1 and CDR2 sequences are SGHRS and YFSETQ. This CDR3 comprises 13 residues. The CDR3 loop is CASTPLGNTEAFF. As DNA, the CDR3 is TGCGCCAGCACTCCTCTGGGGAACACTGAAGCTTTCTTT.

The gene calls are TRBV18 and TRBJ2-1; D is possibly TRBD2 (6 bases). Germline assignment: CDR1 KGHSH and CDR2 LQKENI. The CDR3 is made up of 13 amino acids. Trimming removed 2 bases from V and 8 bases from J, with 10 bases in between. The CDR3 protein is CASSPLGGHEQFF. The CDR3 nucleotides are TGTGCCAGCTCACCATTAGGAGGGCATGAGCAGTTCTTC.

This sequence joins TRBV7-9 and TRBJ2-1, with D possibly being TRBD2 (6 bases). V was trimmed by 2 bases and J by 3 bases, leaving 14 bases between them. CDR1 is SEHNR, CDR2 FQNEAQ, per germline (reference sequence). The CDR3 covers 16 residues. As DNA, the CDR3 is TGTGCCAGCAGCTTAACCAGCGGGCCATTCTACAATGAGCAGTTCTTC. Translation: CASSLTSGPFYNEQFF.

The chain recombines TRBV19 with TRBJ2-7; 9 nucleotides agree with TRBD1. There are 15 residues in the CDR3. Germline assignment: CDR1 LNHDA and CDR2 SQIVND (reference sequence). Trimming removed 4 bases from V and 2 bases from J; junction bases left unmatched: 6. In DNA form, the CDR3 reads TGTGCCAGTAGTACCCCGGGACAGGGACCCTACGAGCAGTACTTC. Its protein product is CASSTPGQGPYEQYF.

This rearrangement joins TRBV19 to TRBJ2-1, with 8 positions matching TRBD1. The CDR3 is made up of 16 amino acids. Germline trimming cut 5 bases from V and 6 bases from J; bases unmatched to any gene: 12. Germline CDR1 and CDR2: LNHDA and SQIVND (reference sequence). DNA of the CDR3: TGTGCCAGTAGTGGGTCGGGACAGGTACCGTCCAATGAGCAGTTCTTC. It is translated as CASSGSGQVPSNEQFF.

The DNA for the CDR3 is TGTGCCAGCTCACCCCCGACCGGGTTTTTTGGCTACACCTTC. This gives the protein CASSPPTGFFGYTF. This chain joins TRBV18 and TRBJ1-2; D remains unclear. The CDR3 has 14 residues. Germline loops: CDR1 KGHSH, CDR2 LQKENI. V lost 3 bases and J lost 7, with 15 bases in between.

The chain couples TRBV27 to TRBJ2-5; 10 bases are a match to TRBD2. Trimming at V came to 0 bases and at J to 6 bases, leaving 7 bases not matched to a gene. CDR3 length: 16 amino acids. The V gene's germline CDR1 is MNHEY and CDR2 SMNVEV (reference sequence). CDR3 sequence reads: CASSLSVSSGSQTQYF. The CDR3 nucleotides are TGTGCCAGCAGTTTATCGGTGTCTAGCGGGAGTCAGACCCAGTACTTC.

The J gene is TRBJ2-7, the V gene TRBV5-1; D might be TRBD1 or TRBD2, each matching 5 bases. Trimming left V 0 bases short and J 5 bases short, with 15 bases between. The CDR3 has 15 residues. The germline V gene encodes CDR1 SGHRS and CDR2 YFSETQ. The CDR3 bases are TGCGCCAGCAGCTTGGAGGGGAGTGGGGCCGACGAGCAGTACTTC. Its protein is CASSLEGSGADEQYF.

This chain joins TRBV10-3 and TRBJ2-5; 10 positions agree with TRBD2. TRBJ2-7 matches the DNA end more closely, so the J call is doubtful. The germline CDR1 and CDR2 sequences are ENHRY and SYGVKD. This CDR3 is 14 amino acids long. CDR3 in DNA: TGTGCCACGCTGAGCGGGAGGGCCAAGGACGAGCAGTACTTC. Protein: CATLSGRAKDEQYF.

The rearrangement joins TRBV28 to TRBJ1-2; D gene uncertain. CDR3 length: 15 residues. CDR1 and CDR2 (germline): MDHEN, SYDVKM. V was clipped by 7 bases and J by 7 bases, with 22 bases between them. The CDR3 sequence is CASTPDWGKSVGYTF. For the CDR3, the DNA is TGTGCCAGCACCCCTGATTGGGGAAAGAGCGTTGGCTACACCTTC.

This clone came up once. This sequence joins TRBV28 and TRBJ1-1; weak D call: TRBD1 (5 bases). Germline CDR1 is MDHEN and CDR2 is SYDVKM. This CDR3 region has 14 residues. The V gene lost 2 bases and the J gene lost 12 bases, with 19 bases spanning the gap. The CDR3 loop reads CASSLGGGGRRPFF. Written as DNA, the CDR3 is TGTGCCAGCAGTTTAGGGGGAGGAGGTCGTCGTCCTTTCTTT.

This clone was recorded a few times. The V call is TRBV5-4, the J call TRBJ2-5; TRBD2 aligns across 9 bases. CDR3 length equals 16 residues. J was trimmed by 4 bases and V by 5 bases; bases with no gene match: 12. Germline V lookup: CDR1 SGHNT, CDR2 YYREEE (reference sequence). CDR3 sequence (DNA): TGTGCCAGCAGTTCCCCTAGCGGGGTCATATCAGAGACCCAGTACTTC. Translating it yields CASSSPSGVISETQYF.

V and J are TRBV28 and TRBJ2-3, with 7 bases lining up with TRBD1. Germline assignment: CDR1 MDHEN and CDR2 SYDVKM. The ends lost 4 bases at V and 4 bases at J; junction bases unmatched: 8. The CDR3 sequence is 15 residues long. CDR3 sequence (DNA): TGTGCCAGCAGTTCCATTAACAGGGGTTCAGATACGCAGTATTTT. Translated, it gives CASSSINRGSDTQYF.

The chain recombines TRBV9 with TRBJ2-5, with no clear D. The V end lost 4 bases, the J end lost 2 bases, and 3 bases lay between the germline ends. Germline V gene data show CDR1 as SGDLS and CDR2 as YYNGEE. The CDR3 spans 11 residues. The CDR3 here is CASSTQETQYF. DNA for the CDR3: TGTGCCAGCAGCACACAAGAGACCCAGTACTTC.

The CDR3 DNA is TGTGCCGGGCGACTAGCGTCGAACACCGGGGAGCTGTTTTTT. This sequence encodes CAGRLASNTGELFF. The chain employs TRBV6-1 and TRBJ2-2, with 8 positions matching TRBD2. Germline V lookup: CDR1 MNHNS, CDR2 SASEGT. CDR3 length: 14 residues. The trim removed 11 bases at V and 0 bases at J, leaving 5 bases unmatched.

The chain combines TRBV19 with TRBJ1-3; no clear D. This CDR3 spans 14 amino acids. Trimming left V 3 bases short and J 2 bases short, with 8 bases between. Germline lookup yields CDR1 LNHDA and CDR2 SQIVND (reference sequence). CDR3 DNA: TGTGCCAGTAGTATCGGATCCACTGGAAACACCATATATTTT. Its protein product is CASSIGSTGNTIYF.

V gene TRBV18 combines with J gene TRBJ2-3; the D is unclear. CDR3 length equals 15 residues. Per the germline V gene, CDR1 is KGHSH and CDR2 is LQKENI. The ends were cut back, 2 bases at V and 0 bases at J, with 9 bases in the middle. The CDR3 reads CASSPVPDSTDTQYF. The CDR3 DNA follows: TGTGCCAGCTCACCAGTTCCCGACAGCACAGATACGCAGTATTTT.

The chain is built from TRBV7-2 and TRBJ2-1, with D unclear. V lost 6 bases and J 0 bases, leaving 6 bases between the germline ends. Germline values: CDR1 SGHTA, CDR2 FQGNSA. This CDR3 region has 13 residues. The chain's CDR3 is CASRGRSYNEQFF. CDR3 coding DNA: TGTGCCAGCAGGGGCCGCTCCTACAATGAGCAGTTCTTC.

V gene TRBV7-9 combines with J gene TRBJ2-4; 12 bases agree with TRBD2. The CDR3 extends over 13 amino acids. Germline V CDR1 and CDR2: SEHNR, FQNEAQ (reference sequence). The V gene end was trimmed by 3 bases and the J gene end by 12 bases; junction bases not matched to a gene: 3. CDR3 bases: TGTGCCAGCAGCTTGGGGGGACTAGCGGGTCAGTACTTC. This codes for CASSLGGLAGQYF.

In this sample, this clone turned up a few times. The rearrangement links TRBV11-1 to TRBJ2-1; 9 positions agree with TRBD1. V trimming: 3 bases; J trimming: 7 bases; junction bases outside the gene matches: 7. CDR3 length: 15 amino acids. Germline V CDR1 and CDR2: SGHAT, FQDESV (reference sequence). As DNA, the CDR3 is TGTGCCAGCAGCTTCGGGGACAGGGAGGTTAATGAGCAGTTCTTC. It specifies CASSFGDREVNEQFF. Together with reference TRBV11-1 and TRBJ2-1, the CDR3 gives the full variable domain: EAEVAQSPRYKITEKSQAVAFWCDPISGHATLYWYRQILGQGPELLVQFQDESVVDDSQLPKDRFSAERLKGVDSTLKIQPAELGDSAMYLCASSFGDREVNEQFFGPGTRLTVL.

The V gene is TRBV18, the J gene TRBJ1-1; 7 nucleotides agree with TRBD1. Trimming removed 3 bases from V and 2 bases from J; junction bases left unmatched: 3. Per the germline V gene, CDR1 is KGHSH and CDR2 is LQKENI. The CDR3 is 14 amino acids. CDR3: CASSPGDSNTEAFF. CDR3 nucleotides: TGTGCCAGCTCACCCGGGGACAGCAACACTGAAGCTTTCTTT.

This chain uses TRBV5-1 with TRBJ2-5; D possibly corresponds to TRBD1 (6 bases). CDR1 is SGHRS, CDR2 YFSETQ, per germline. The CDR3 runs to 13 residues. Trimming left V 2 bases short and J 2 bases short, with 7 bases between. Here the CDR3 reads CASSFRGQETQYF. In DNA form, the CDR3 reads TGCGCCAGCAGCTTCAGGGGTCAAGAGACCCAGTACTTC. Variable domain in full (rest from reference TRBV5-1 and TRBJ2-5): KAGVTQTPRYLIKTRGQQVTLSCSPISGHRSVSWYQQTPGQGLQFLFEYFSETQRNKGNFPGRFSGRQFSNSRSEMNVSTLELGDSALYLCASSFRGQETQYFGPGTRLLVL.